This TCR beta chain originates from a study of cytotoxic CD8 clonotypes in ibrutinib-treated CLL (dated by TCRdb to about 2021). About the study as a whole: The cohort included roughly 15 treatment-naive and eleven to twelve relapsed/refractory patients; about 18 were IGHV unmutated. Responses were partial in some 24 patients and complete in 2; after median about 68 months follow-up, roughly 14 stayed in remission and around 12 progressed. Response samples were taken after a median of approximately 13 months on treatment, ranging from about 6 to 36 months. On average, each sample yielded some 250,000 productive templates and tens of thousands of productive rearrangements. Of the 86 people in the trial, 25 to 30 had longitudinal samples available. Cryopreserved peripheral blood mononuclear cells were obtained before treatment, at response, and at either sustained remission or disease progression. Patients were still on ibrutinib when every remission and progressive disease sample was collected. Broad study findings and their caveats: Public clonotypes were rare and either contracted or stayed stable during treatment, and the rise in clonality at ibrutinib response reflected the expansion of private clonotypes. Baseline clonality exceeded that of age-matched healthy donors and correlated strongly with circulating CD8+ T-cell counts. Clonality increased at ibrutinib response, stayed stable in sustained remission, and fell back toward baseline at progression. Sustained-remission and progressing patients did not have matched sampling times, and lymph node repertoires were not examined.

The trim is 11 bases for V and 5 bases for J, with a gap of 16 bases between the germline ends. The CDR3 runs 12 residues from the cysteine to the phenylalanine. Kept here is only the CDR3 DNA, which spans 36 bases and is read in frame from base 1. For CDR1 and CDR2, the germline V gene lists ENHRY and SYGVKD. The time point label for this specimen denotes: around 2 years on ibrutinib. For TCR beta library preparation, about 2 micrograms of genomic DNA were extracted from the cryopreserved PBMCs. Longitudinal blood samples from CLL patients on ibrutinib monotherapy underwent high-throughput TCR beta sequencing. The patients took part in an open-label, single-center phase 2 trial of ibrutinib monotherapy. On this clone itself: Its cognate antigen has yet to be identified. No quality values exist for individual bases; no much larger clone is one base distant.

Each clonotype received, on average, about 10x coverage in deep resolution sequencing performed on a MiSeq, where the target depth lay between 1 in 1 million and 1 in 200,000 T cells. TCR beta libraries were generated with the immunoSEQ hsTCRB Kit. Under the source paper's analysis protocol: ImmunoSEQ Data Assistant and ImmunoSEQ Analyzer were used for data analysis, and V, D and J genes were assigned according to IMGT definitions. Clonality was computed as one minus normalized Shannon entropy of productive rearrangement frequencies, ranging from 0 to 1. Only overrepresented clonotypes making up at least 0.05% of the repertoire of each patient were included in the public clonotype analysis. Repertoires from about a dozen age-matched healthy donors in immuneACCESS were used as clonality controls. The clones in this table, taken by TCRdb from immuneACCESS, are in-frame only. Not every clone is retained; where verified, under half of the shortfall comes from an unresolved V gene, and the cause of the rest is unknown. That table furnishes V, J and clone size, whereas the DNA furnished D and trimming. The sample yields a few hundred thousand clones; around three quarters were counted once. Of the sample, less than 20% falls within the top ten clones.

Source: PBMCs, taken after 24 months of ibrutinib treatment. This chain joins TRBV10-3 to TRBJ2-7; the D segment could be TRBD2, given 5 matching bases. This receptor was obtained from a human donor with chronic lymphocytic leukemia. The bases read TGTGCCGCAGGACTGACCCTTGACGAGCAGTACTTC. Its amino acids are CAAGLTLDEQYF.